This entry lists 17 T cell receptor beta chains sequenced from one sample in a study of blood T cell repertoires in COVID-19. Profiled with immunoSEQ multiplex PCR; TCRdb holds only in-frame clones, not every one. Of 250,000 to 300,000 clones in the sample, about 86% were seen once. Sequencing was done on a sample of peripheral blood. The receptors here all came from a man aged 25-45 years with active or convalescent COVID-19.

This sequence joins TRBV10-2 and TRBJ1-5, with D possibly matching TRBD1 (6 bases). Trimming pared 5 bases from V and 7 bases from J, leaving 9 bases between. Germline V gene data show CDR1 as WSHSY and CDR2 as SAAADI. This CDR3 has 12 amino acids. The CDR3, as DNA: TGCGCCAGCAGTCAGGGGCCCCAGCCCCAGCATTTT. As protein: CASSQGPQPQHF.

The chain couples TRBV15 to TRBJ2-7, with D possibly being TRBD1 (6 bases). Trimming shortened V by 1 base and J by 0 bases, and 7 bases separated the two germline ends. The CDR3 covers 14 residues. Germline V gene data show CDR1 as LNHNV and CDR2 as YYDKDF (reference sequence). The CDR3 DNA sequence: TGTGCCACCAGCAGAGCAGGGGCCTCCTACGAGCAGTACTTC. Translating gives CATSRAGASYEQYF.

The chain has TRBV18 and TRBJ2-3, with D perhaps TRBD2 (6 bases). Trimming left V 5 bases short and J 5 bases short, with 20 bases between. Germline assignment: CDR1 KGHSH and CDR2 LQKENI. This CDR3 spans 16 amino acids. In DNA form, the CDR3 reads TGTGCCAGCTCAGGAGTGGGCGGGGAGGAGCAAGATACGCAGTATTTT. Residues: CASSGVGGEEQDTQYF.

The genes are TRBV19 and TRBJ1-5, with a tentative D call TRBD1 (6 bases). V lost 11 bases to trimming and J lost 6 bases, with 20 bases between them. The CDR3 has 14 amino acids. Germline CDR1 reads LNHDA; CDR2 reads SQIVND (reference sequence). The CDR3 loop is CASKGEGSGQPQHF. The DNA of the CDR3 is TGTGCCTCGAAGGGGGAAGGGTCGGGTCAGCCCCAGCATTTT. The variable domain in full, completed from reference TRBV19 and TRBJ1-5, reads DGGITQSPKYLFRKEGQNVTLSCEQNLNHDAMYWYRQDPGQGLRLIYYSQIVNDFQKGDIAEGYSVSREKKESFPLTVTSAQKNPTAFYLCASKGEGSGQPQHFGDGTRLSIL.

The CDR3 is CASRAGGSGELFF. Written as DNA, the CDR3 is TGCGCCAGCAGAGCAGGGGGCTCCGGGGAGCTGTTTTTT. The V call is TRBV10-1, the J call TRBJ2-2, with 8 positions matching TRBD1. CDR1 is WNHNN, CDR2 SYGVQD, per germline (reference sequence). The ends lost 6 bases at V and 6 bases at J; junction bases unmatched: 3. The CDR3 contains 13 residues.

The chain uses TRBV19 and TRBJ1-4; D is uncertain. The ends were cut back, 3 bases at V and 3 bases at J, with 11 bases in the middle. In germline, CDR1 is LNHDA, CDR2 SQIVND (reference sequence). The CDR3 is 15 residues long. The CDR3 loop reads CASSISGLSNEKLFF. The CDR3 nucleotides read TGTGCCAGTAGTATTTCCGGACTGTCTAATGAAAAACTGTTTTTT.

The chain employs TRBV29-1 and TRBJ2-1; D is possibly TRBD2 (5 bases). The germline V and J ends were trimmed by 6 bases and 9 bases, with 12 bases remaining between them. The CDR3 is 11 amino acids. Germline loops: CDR1 SQVTM, CDR2 ANQGSEA. CDR3 residues: CSVVYAGEQFF. In nucleotides, the CDR3 is TGCAGCGTAGTTTACGCGGGTGAGCAGTTCTTC.

This rearrangement joins TRBV5-1 to TRBJ1-5; TRBD1 might be the D (6 bases). CDR1 and CDR2 (germline): SGHRS, YFSETQ. The CDR3 has 15 amino acids. The V end lost 4 bases, the J end lost 10 bases, and 21 bases lay between the germline ends. Here the CDR3 DNA reads TGCGCCAGCAGCCTGGGGGGGCAGGGTCGTAGTCCCCAGCATTTT. It specifies CASSLGGQGRSPQHF.

The genes are TRBV7-8 and TRBJ1-3; 11 bases are shared with TRBD1. With 2 bases clipped from V and 1 base from J, the junction kept 13 bases outside the gene matches. The CDR3 is 20 amino acids. The V gene's germline CDR1 is SGHVS and CDR2 FQNEAQ. CDR3 in amino acids: CASSLFRFPGTGGSGNTIYF. The CDR3 bases are TGTGCCAGCAGCTTATTCCGTTTCCCCGGGACAGGGGGATCTGGAAACACCATATATTTT. Looking up the rest from reference TRBV7-8 and TRBJ1-3 gives the full variable domain: GAGVSQSPRYKVAKRGQDVALRCDPISGHVSLFWYQQALGQGPEFLTYFQNEAQLDKSGLPSDRFFAERPEGSVSTLKIQRTQQEDSAVYLCASSLFRFPGTGGSGNTIYFGEGSWLTVV.

V and J are TRBV5-6 and TRBJ1-1; TRBD1 is a possible D gene (5 bases). Germline-derived CDR1 and CDR2 are SGHDT and YYEEEE. This CDR3 is built from 13 residues. Trimming removed 3 bases at V and 5 bases at J, with 11 bases between. The chain's CDR3 is CASSWTGGTEAFF. The DNA for the CDR3 is TGTGCCAGCAGCTGGACCGGGGGAACTGAAGCTTTCTTT.

This rearrangement joins TRBV12-3 or TRBV12-4 to TRBJ1-1; D is unclear. V gave up 1 base and J gave up 4 bases, with 7 bases separating them. The CDR3 is 13 residues long. Here the CDR3 DNA reads TGTGCCAGCAGTTTAGAACAGTTCACTGAAGCTTTCTTT. This gives the protein CASSLEQFTEAFF.

The chain carries TRBV11-2 and TRBJ2-7; 8 nucleotides agree with TRBD1. The V and J ends lost 7 bases and 5 bases, in that order; junction bases with no gene match: 7. This CDR3 has 13 residues. Germline assignment: CDR1 SGHAT and CDR2 FQNNGV. The CDR3 loop is CASTWTGLDEQYF. For the CDR3, the DNA is TGTGCCAGCACCTGGACAGGGCTGGACGAGCAGTACTTC.

This clone was found once. The chain has TRBV5-6 and TRBJ2-7; D possibly corresponds to TRBD1 (6 bases). The CDR3 runs 15 residues. Looked up from germline, CDR1 is SGHDT and CDR2 is YYEEEE. The ends were cut back, 3 bases at V and 5 bases at J, with 18 bases in the middle. The CDR3 DNA is TGTGCCAGCAGCTCCTACATAATACAGGGCGACGAGCAGTACTTC. This sequence encodes CASSSYIIQGDEQYF.

The J gene is TRBJ2-1, the V gene TRBV11-3; D remains unclear. This CDR3 is built from 13 residues. V shed 1 base and J shed 5 bases, with 6 bases lying between them. CDR1 is SGHNT, CDR2 YENEEA, per germline. Written as DNA, the CDR3 is TGTGCCAGCAGCTTAGCCCCCAACAATGAGCAGTTCTTC. Translation gives CASSLAPNNEQFF. Full variable domain (missing parts from reference TRBV11-3 and TRBJ2-1): EAGVVQSPRYKIIEKKQPVAFWCNPISGHNTLYWYLQNLGQGPELLIRYENEEAVDDSQLPKDRFSAERLKGVDSTLKIQPAELGDSAVYLCASSLAPNNEQFFGPGTRLTVL.

To note about this clone: Additional DNA sequences in this sample encode the identical CDR3. V and J are TRBV20-1 and TRBJ2-7, with 10 bases identical to TRBD2. CDR3 size: 13 residues. V shed 3 bases, J shed 3 bases, and the junction held 2 bases outside the gene matches. Germline values: CDR1 DFQATT, CDR2 SNEGSKA (reference sequence). The CDR3 sequence is CSASSGGFYEQYF. CDR3 DNA sequence: TGCAGTGCTAGTAGCGGGGGGTTCTACGAGCAGTACTTC.

The chain couples TRBV5-1 to TRBJ2-2; D gene ambiguous. Germline loops: CDR1 SGHRS, CDR2 YFSETQ. This CDR3 spans 15 amino acids. The V and J ends lost 0 bases and 2 bases respectively, with 8 bases between them. The CDR3 protein is CASSLVGDNTGELFF. In DNA, the CDR3 is TGCGCCAGCAGCTTGGTCGGAGATAACACCGGGGAGCTGTTTTTT.

The J gene is TRBJ2-7, the V gene TRBV4-3, with 10 bases that match TRBD1. CDR3 length: 15 amino acids. CDR1 LGHNA and CDR2 YSLEER come from the germline V gene. V lost 3 bases to trimming and J lost 5 bases; unmatched junction nucleotides: 7. The CDR3, as DNA: TGCGCCAGCAGCCAGGGGGGGACAGGGGTTGACGAGCAGTACTTC. The encoded protein is CASSQGGTGVDEQYF.